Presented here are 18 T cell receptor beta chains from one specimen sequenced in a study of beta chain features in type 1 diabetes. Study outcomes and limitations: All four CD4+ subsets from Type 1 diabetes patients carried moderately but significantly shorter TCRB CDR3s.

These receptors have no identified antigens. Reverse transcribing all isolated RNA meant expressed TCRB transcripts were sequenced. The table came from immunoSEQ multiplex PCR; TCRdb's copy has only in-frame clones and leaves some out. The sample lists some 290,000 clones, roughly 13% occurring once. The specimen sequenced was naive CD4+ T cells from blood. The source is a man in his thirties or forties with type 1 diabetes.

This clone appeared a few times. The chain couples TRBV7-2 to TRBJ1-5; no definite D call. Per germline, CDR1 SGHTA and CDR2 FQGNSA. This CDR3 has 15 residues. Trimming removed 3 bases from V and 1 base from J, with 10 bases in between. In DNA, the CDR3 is TGTGCCAGCAGCTTTAGGGAGCGGAGCAATCAGCCCCAGCATTTT. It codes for CASSFRERSNQPQHF.

As DNA, the CDR3 is TGTGCCAGCAGCTTGGTCGACAGGGGGCAAAACACTGAAGCTTTCTTT. It yields the protein CASSLVDRGQNTEAFF. This rearrangement joins TRBV5-6 to TRBJ1-1, with 10 bases fitting TRBD1. V trimming: 0 bases; J trimming: 2 bases; junction bases outside the gene matches: 4. Germline V gene data show CDR1 as SGHDT and CDR2 as YYEEEE. The CDR3 contains 16 residues.

CDR3 sequence (DNA): TGTGCCAGCAGCATCTCTCAGCGGGAGGGGTTTCAGTACTTC. It is translated as CASSISQREGFQYF. This chain joins TRBV11-2 and TRBJ2-4; 10 bases agree with TRBD2. CDR3 size: 14 residues. The ends lost 5 bases at V and 11 bases at J; junction bases unmatched: 9. In germline, CDR1 is SGHAT, CDR2 FQNNGV.

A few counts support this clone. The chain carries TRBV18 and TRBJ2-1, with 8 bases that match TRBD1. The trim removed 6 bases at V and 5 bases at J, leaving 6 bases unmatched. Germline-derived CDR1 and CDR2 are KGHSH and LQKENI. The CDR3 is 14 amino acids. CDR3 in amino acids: CASSRTGKDNEQFF. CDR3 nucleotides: TGTGCCAGCTCCAGGACAGGGAAAGACAATGAGCAGTTCTTC.

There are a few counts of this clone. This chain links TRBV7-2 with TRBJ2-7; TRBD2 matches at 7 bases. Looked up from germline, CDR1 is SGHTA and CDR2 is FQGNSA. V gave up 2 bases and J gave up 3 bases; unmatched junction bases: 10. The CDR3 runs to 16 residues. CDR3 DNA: TGTGCCAGCAGCTTACGGACCGGCGGGGGAAGCTACGAGCAGTACTTC. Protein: CASSLRTGGGSYEQYF.

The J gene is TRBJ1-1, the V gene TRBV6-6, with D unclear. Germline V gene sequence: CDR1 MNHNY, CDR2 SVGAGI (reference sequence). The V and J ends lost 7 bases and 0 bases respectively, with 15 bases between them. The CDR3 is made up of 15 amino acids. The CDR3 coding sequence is TGTGCCAGCACCCCACGCCCTCTAGTGAACACTGAAGCTTTCTTT. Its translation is CASTPRPLVNTEAFF.

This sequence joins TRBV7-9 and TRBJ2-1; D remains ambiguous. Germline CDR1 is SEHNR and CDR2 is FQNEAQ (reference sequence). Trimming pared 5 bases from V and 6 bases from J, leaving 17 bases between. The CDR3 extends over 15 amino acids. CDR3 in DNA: TGTGCCAGCAGCCTCAGTGTTGCGGCTCCCAATGAGCAGTTCTTC. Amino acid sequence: CASSLSVAAPNEQFF.

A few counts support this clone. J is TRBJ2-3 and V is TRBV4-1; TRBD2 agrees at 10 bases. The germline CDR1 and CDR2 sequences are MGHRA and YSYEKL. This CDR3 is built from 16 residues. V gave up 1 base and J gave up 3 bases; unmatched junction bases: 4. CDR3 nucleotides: TGCGCCAGCAGCCAAGGTACAGCGGGAGGGACAGATACGCAGTATTTT. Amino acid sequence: CASSQGTAGGTDTQYF.

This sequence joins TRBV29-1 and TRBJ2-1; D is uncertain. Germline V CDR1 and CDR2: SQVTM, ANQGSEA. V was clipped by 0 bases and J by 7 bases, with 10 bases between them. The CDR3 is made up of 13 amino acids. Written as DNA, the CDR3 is TGCAGCGTTGAAGACTGGCCGCGGAATGAGCAGTTCTTC. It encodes CSVEDWPRNEQFF.

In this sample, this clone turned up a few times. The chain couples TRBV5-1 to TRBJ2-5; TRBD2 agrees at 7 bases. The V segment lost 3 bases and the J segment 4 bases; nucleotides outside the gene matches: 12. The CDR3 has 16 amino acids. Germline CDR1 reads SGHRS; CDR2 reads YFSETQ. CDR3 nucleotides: TGCGCCAGCAGCTCTGGTTCGGGAGGTGCAGGAGAGACCCAGTACTTC. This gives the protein CASSSGSGGAGETQYF.

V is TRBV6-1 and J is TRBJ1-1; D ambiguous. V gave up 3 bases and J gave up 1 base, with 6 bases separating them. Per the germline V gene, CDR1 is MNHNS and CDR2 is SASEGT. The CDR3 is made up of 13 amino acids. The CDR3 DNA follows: TGTGCCAGCAGTGAGGGAGGGAACACTGAAGCTTTCTTT. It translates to CASSEGGNTEAFF.

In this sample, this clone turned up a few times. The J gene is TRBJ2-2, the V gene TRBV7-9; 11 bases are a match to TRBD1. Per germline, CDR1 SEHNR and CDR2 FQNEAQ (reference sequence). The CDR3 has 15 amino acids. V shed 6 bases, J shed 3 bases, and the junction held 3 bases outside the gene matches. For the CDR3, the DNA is TGTGCCAGCAGACCGGACAGGGGGCACACCGGGGAGCTGTTTTTT. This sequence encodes CASRPDRGHTGELFF.

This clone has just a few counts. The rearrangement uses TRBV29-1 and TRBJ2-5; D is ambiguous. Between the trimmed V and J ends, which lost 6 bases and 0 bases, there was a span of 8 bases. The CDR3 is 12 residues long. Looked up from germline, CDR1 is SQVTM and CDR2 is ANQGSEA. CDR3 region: CSVSTDQETQYF. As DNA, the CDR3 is TGCAGCGTCTCTACCGACCAAGAGACCCAGTACTTC.

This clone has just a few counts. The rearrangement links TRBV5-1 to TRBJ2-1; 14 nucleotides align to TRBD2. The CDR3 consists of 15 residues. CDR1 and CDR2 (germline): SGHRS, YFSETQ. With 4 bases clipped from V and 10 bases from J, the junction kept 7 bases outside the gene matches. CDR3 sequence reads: CASSPTSGRGREQFF. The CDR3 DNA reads TGCGCCAGCAGCCCGACTAGCGGGAGGGGTCGGGAGCAGTTCTTC.

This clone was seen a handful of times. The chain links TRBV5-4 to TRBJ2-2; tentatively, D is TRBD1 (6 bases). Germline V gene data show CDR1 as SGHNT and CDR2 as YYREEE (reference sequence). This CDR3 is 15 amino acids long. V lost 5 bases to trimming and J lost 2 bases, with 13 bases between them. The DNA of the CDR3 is TGTGCCAGCAGGGCAGGGGAATCTAACACCGGGGAGCTGTTTTTT. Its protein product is CASRAGESNTGELFF.

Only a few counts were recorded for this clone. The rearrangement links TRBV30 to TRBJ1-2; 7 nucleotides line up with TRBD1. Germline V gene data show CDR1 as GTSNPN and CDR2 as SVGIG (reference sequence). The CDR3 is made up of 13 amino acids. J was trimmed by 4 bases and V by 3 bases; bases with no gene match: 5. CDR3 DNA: TGTGCCTGGAGCCCGGGACAGAGCTATGGCTACACCTTC. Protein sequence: CAWSPGQSYGYTF. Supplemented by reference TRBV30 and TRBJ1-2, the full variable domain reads SQTIHQWPATLVQPVGSPLSLECTVEGTSNPNLYWYRQAAGRGLQLLFYSVGIGQISSEVPQNLSASRPQDRQFILSSKKLLLSDSGFYLCAWSPGQSYGYTFGSGTRLTVV.

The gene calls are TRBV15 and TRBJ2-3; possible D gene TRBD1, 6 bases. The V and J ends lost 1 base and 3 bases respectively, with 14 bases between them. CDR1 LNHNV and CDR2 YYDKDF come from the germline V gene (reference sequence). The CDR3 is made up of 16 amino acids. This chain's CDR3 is CATSRGTAQGTDTQYF. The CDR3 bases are TGTGCCACCAGCAGAGGGACAGCCCAAGGGACAGATACGCAGTATTTT.

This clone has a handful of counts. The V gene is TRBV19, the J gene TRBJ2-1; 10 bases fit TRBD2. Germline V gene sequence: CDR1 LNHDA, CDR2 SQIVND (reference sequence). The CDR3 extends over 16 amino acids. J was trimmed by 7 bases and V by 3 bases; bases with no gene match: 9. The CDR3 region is CASSILLLAGVNEQFF. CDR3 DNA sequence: TGTGCCAGTAGTATCCTCCTCCTAGCGGGAGTGAATGAGCAGTTCTTC. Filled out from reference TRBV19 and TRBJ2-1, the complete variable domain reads DGGITQSPKYLFRKEGQNVTLSCEQNLNHDAMYWYRQDPGQGLRLIYYSQIVNDFQKGDIAEGYSVSREKKESFPLTVTSAQKNPTAFYLCASSILLLAGVNEQFFGPGTRLTVL.